This T cell receptor beta chain emerged from a study of blood T cell repertoires in COVID-19. Repertoires were generated with immunoSEQ multiplex PCR, while TCRdb's copy carries only in-frame clones and drops some. Of approximately 170,000 clones listed, approximately 80% are singletons. Germline V lookup: CDR1 SEHNR, CDR2 FQNEAQ (reference sequence). Trimming cost V 2 bases and J 2 bases, with 23 bases left between them. The CDR3 contains 19 residues. Sequencing used PBMCs or T cells enriched from blood (not recorded which). This chain joins TRBV7-9 and TRBJ2-3, with a weak D call TRBD1 (6 bases). This TCR came from a man in his forties or fifties who had recovered from COVID-19. CDR3: CASSLYLRMSGASTDTQYF. In DNA form, the CDR3 reads TGTGCCAGCAGCTTATATCTAAGAATGTCAGGGGCATCCACAGATACGCAGTATTTT.